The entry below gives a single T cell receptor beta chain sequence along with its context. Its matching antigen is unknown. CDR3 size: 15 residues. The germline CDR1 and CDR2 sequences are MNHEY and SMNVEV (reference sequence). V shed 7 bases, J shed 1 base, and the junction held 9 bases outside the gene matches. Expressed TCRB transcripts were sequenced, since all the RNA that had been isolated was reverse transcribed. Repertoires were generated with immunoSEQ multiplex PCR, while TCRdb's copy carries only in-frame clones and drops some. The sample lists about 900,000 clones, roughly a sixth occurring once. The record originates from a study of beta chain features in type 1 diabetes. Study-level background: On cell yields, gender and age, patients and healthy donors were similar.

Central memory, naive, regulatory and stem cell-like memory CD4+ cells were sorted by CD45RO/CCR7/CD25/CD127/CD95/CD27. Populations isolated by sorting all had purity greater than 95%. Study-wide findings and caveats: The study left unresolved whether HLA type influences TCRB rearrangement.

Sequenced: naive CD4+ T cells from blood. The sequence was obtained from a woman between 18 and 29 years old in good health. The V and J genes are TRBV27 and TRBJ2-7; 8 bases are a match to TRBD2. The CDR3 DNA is TGTGCCAGCAAGCTCAGCGGGAGTATTTCCTACGAGCAGTACTTC. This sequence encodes CASKLSGSISYEQYF.